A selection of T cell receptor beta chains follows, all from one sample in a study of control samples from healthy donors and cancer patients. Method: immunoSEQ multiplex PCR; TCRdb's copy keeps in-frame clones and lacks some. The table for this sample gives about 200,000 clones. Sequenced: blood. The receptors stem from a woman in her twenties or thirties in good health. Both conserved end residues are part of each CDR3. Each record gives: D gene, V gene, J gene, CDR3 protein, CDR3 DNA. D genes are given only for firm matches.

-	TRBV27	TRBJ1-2	CASSPKGPYYGYTF	TGTGCCAGCTCCCCGAAAGGGCCTTATTATGGCTACACCTTC
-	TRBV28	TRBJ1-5	CASSLSLWTSNQPQHF	TGTGCCAGCAGTTTATCTCTATGGACTAGCAATCAGCCCCAGCATTTT
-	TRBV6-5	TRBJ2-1	CASSYNGLTNEQFF	TGTGCCAGCAGTTACAATGGACTAACAAATGAGCAGTTCTTC
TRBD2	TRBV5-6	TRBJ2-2	CASSVTPGGTTGELFF	TGTGCCAGCAGCGTAACGCCGGGGGGAACGACCGGGGAGCTGTTTTTT
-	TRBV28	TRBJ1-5	CASRPNSGNYNQPQHF	TGTGCCAGCAGGCCGAATTCAGGGAACTACAATCAGCCCCAGCATTTT
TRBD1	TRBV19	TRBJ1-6	CASSARQGLNSPLHF	TGTGCCAGTAGTGCCCGACAGGGGTTAAATTCACCCCTCCACTTT
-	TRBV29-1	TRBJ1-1	CSVHAGGASKTFF	TGCAGCGTCCACGCGGGGGGAGCTTCAAAAACTTTCTTT
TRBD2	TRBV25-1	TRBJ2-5	CASQNAGVQETQYF	TGTGCCAGCCAAAACGCGGGGGTTCAAGAGACCCAGTACTTC
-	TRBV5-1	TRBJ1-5	CASSLVGDSNQPQHF	TGCGCCAGCAGCTTGGTTGGAGACAGCAATCAGCCCCAGCATTTT
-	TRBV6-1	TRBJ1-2	CASSDPRLGDYGYTF	TGTGCCAGCAGTGACCCACGCCTAGGAGACTATGGCTACACCTTC
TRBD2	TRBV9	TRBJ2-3	CASSVGRGDTDTQYF	TGTGCCAGCAGCGTAGGACGGGGGGACACAGATACGCAGTATTTT
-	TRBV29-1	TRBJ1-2	CSVQKDIDSFGYTF	TGCAGCGTTCAAAAGGACATCGATTCTTTTGGCTACACCTTC
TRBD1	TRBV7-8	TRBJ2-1	CASSARTGSSYNEQFF	TGTGCCAGCAGCGCTCGGACAGGGAGCTCCTACAATGAGCAGTTCTTC
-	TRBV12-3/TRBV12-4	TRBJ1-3	CASSLKLNTIYF	TGTGCCAGCAGTTTGAAATTAAACACCATATATTTT
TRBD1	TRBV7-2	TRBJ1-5	CASSSDAGGRGNQPQHF	TGTGCCAGCAGCTCAGATGCAGGGGGCCGTGGCAATCAGCCCCAGCATTTT
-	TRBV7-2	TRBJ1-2	CASSISSGEAYGYTF	TGTGCCAGCAGCATATCATCAGGGGAGGCCTATGGCTACACCTTC
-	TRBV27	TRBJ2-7	CASSFLSSYEQYF	TGTGCCAGCAGTTTCCTCTCCTCCTACGAGCAGTACTTC
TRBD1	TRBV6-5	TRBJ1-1	CASRKTGGRTEAFF	TGTGCCAGCAGAAAGACAGGGGGTCGGACTGAAGCTTTCTTT
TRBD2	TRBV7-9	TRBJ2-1	CASSSIRLAEYNEQFF	TGTGCCAGCAGCTCTATACGACTAGCGGAGTACAATGAGCAGTTCTTC
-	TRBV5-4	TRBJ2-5	CASSSQTTQETQYF	TGTGCCAGCAGCTCACAGACTACCCAAGAGACCCAGTACTTC
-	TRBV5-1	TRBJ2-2	CASSLGQRNTGELFF	TGCGCCAGCAGCTTAGGACAGCGAAACACCGGGGAGCTGTTTTTT
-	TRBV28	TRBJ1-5	CASSLGDEGRNQPQHF	TGTGCCAGCAGTTTGGGGGACGAGGGTAGAAATCAGCCCCAGCATTTT
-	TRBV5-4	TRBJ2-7	CASSFRDSYEQYF	TGTGCCAGCAGCTTCCGGGACTCCTACGAGCAGTACTTC
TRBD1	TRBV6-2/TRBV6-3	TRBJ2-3	CASSYPTGAPNPDTQYF	TGTGCCAGCAGTTACCCCACAGGGGCGCCCAATCCAGATACGCAGTATTTT
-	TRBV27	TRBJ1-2	CASSPNGGYGYTF	TGTGCCAGCAGTCCGAACGGGGGCTATGGCTACACCTTC
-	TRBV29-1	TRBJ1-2	CSVQEGSSYGYTF	TGCAGCGTTCAGGAGGGGTCCAGCTATGGCTACACCTTC
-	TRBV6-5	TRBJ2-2	CASSRLTGELFF	TGTGCCAGCAGTCGGCTCACCGGGGAGCTGTTTTTT
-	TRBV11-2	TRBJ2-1	CASSYSTAYNEQFF	TGTGCCAGCAGCTATTCGACAGCCTACAATGAGCAGTTCTTC
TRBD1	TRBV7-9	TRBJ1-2	CASSIQSTGDGYTF	TGTGCCAGCAGCATTCAATCTACAGGGGATGGCTACACCTTC
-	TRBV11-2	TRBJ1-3	CASSSMRVNSGNTIYF	TGTGCCAGCAGCTCCATGCGGGTGAACTCTGGAAACACCATATATTTT
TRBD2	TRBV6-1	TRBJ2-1	CASSGGLAGPYNEQFF	TGTGCCAGCAGTGGGGGACTAGCGGGGCCCTACAATGAGCAGTTCTTC
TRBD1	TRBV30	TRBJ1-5	CAWTKGDRHNQPQHF	TGTGCCTGGACCAAGGGGGACAGACATAATCAGCCCCAGCATTTT
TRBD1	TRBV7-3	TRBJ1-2	CASSYSGTGESGYTF	TGTGCCAGCAGCTACTCCGGGACAGGGGAGAGCGGCTACACCTTC
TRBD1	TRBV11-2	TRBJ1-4	CASRIGDRGDEKLFF	TGTGCCAGCAGGATAGGGGACAGGGGAGATGAAAAACTGTTTTTT
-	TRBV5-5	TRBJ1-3	CASSFWGGNTIYF	TGTGCCAGCAGCTTCTGGGGAGGAAACACCATATATTTT
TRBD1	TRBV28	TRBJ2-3	CASSARRGLTDTQYF	TGTGCCAGCAGTGCCCGTAGGGGGCTTACGGATACGCAGTATTTT
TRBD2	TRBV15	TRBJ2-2	CATGGIMRGVGGELFF	TGTGCCACCGGAGGGATTATGCGGGGGGTTGGCGGGGAGCTGTTTTTT
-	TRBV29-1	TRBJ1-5	CSVVWVGSNQPQHF	TGCAGCGTTGTTTGGGTGGGGAGCAATCAGCCCCAGCATTTT
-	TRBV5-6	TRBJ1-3	CASSPPGGFSGFGNTIYF	TGTGCCAGCAGCCCTCCGGGAGGTTTCTCGGGTTTTGGAAACACCATATATTTT
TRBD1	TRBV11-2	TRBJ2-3	CASRFTGADTQYF	TGTGCCAGCAGATTTACAGGGGCAGATACGCAGTATTTT
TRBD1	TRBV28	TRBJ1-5	CASSLRTGTTQPQHF	TGTGCCAGCAGTCTAAGGACAGGGACTACCCAGCCCCAGCATTTT
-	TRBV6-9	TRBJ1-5	CASTATGDQPQHF	TGTGCCAGCACCGCGACAGGAGATCAGCCCCAGCATTTT
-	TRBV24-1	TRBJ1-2	CATSDRTDEGGSYGYTF	TGTGCCACCAGTGATCGGACGGACGAGGGGGGAAGCTATGGCTACACCTTC
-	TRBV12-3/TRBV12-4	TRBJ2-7	CASRGGRAYEQYF	TGTGCCAGCAGGGGAGGCCGGGCCTACGAGCAGTACTTC
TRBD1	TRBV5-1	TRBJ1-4	CASSLEQGGEKLFF	TGCGCCAGCAGCTTGGAACAGGGGGGTGAAAAACTGTTTTTT
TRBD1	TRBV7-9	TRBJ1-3	CASSSIRQGNVGNTIYF	TGTGCCAGCAGCTCGATCCGACAGGGCAATGTGGGAAACACCATATATTTT
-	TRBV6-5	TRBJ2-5	CASSPAGVGETQYF	TGTGCCAGCAGTCCAGCAGGGGTCGGAGAGACCCAGTACTTC
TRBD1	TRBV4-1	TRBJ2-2	CASSPAGTGEFTGELFF	TGCGCCAGCAGCCCGGCCGGGACAGGGGAATTCACCGGGGAGCTGTTTTTT
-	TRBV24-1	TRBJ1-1	CATSDLSPDTEAFF	TGTGCCACCAGTGATTTAAGCCCGGACACTGAAGCTTTCTTT
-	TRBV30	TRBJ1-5	CAWRRGPNQPQHF	TGTGCCTGGAGACGGGGCCCCAATCAGCCCCAGCATTTT
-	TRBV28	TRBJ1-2	CASSFWGTYYGYTF	TGTGCCAGCAGTTTTTGGGGCACATACTATGGCTACACCTTC
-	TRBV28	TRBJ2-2	CASSTGTPNTGELFF	TGTGCCAGCAGTACCGGGACACCGAACACCGGGGAGCTGTTTTTT